This T cell receptor (beta chain) originates from a study of technical replicates of blood from a handful of donors. This CDR3 is built from 15 residues. Trimming took 3 bases from V and 6 from J; bases not matched to a gene: 5. The germline V gene has CDR1 SGDLS and CDR2 YYNGEE. TCRdb's copy holds only in-frame clones and misses some; the assay was immunoSEQ multiplex PCR. The sample contains tens of thousands of clones, 92% of which appear only once. The V and J genes are TRBV9 and TRBJ2-1; 11 bases agree with TRBD2. Sequencing used T cells isolated from PBMCs. This receptor was obtained from a human donor in good health. CDR3 loop: CASSAGTSGINEQFF. The DNA of the CDR3 is TGTGCCAGCAGCGCAGGGACTAGCGGTATCAATGAGCAGTTCTTC.